These T cell receptor beta chains were read from a single sample in a study of vaccination and CD4 T cells after COVID-19. These receptors are not linked to any known antigen. MiXCR was run by TCRdb on the PCR reads, yielding one entry per CDR3 protein. This table holds around 10,000 distinct CDR3 sequences, around 34% found once. The sequencing sample was made of CD4+ T cells from blood, cultured in vitro. These TCRs come from a human donor in good health. CDR3s include the opening cysteine and the closing phenylalanine or tryptophan. The order of the fields is CDR3 DNA, CDR3 protein, clone size, D gene, J gene, V gene. D genes are given only for firm matches. Clone sizes are given selectively: once, few, many, or a class where the clone is expanded.

CDR3nt: TGTGCCACCAGTGTTGGAGTTAGCAATCAGCCCCAGCATTTT; CDR3aa: CATSVGVSNQPQHF; abundance: few; d_gene: NA; j_gene: TRBJ1-5; v_gene: TRBV24-1
CDR3nt: TGTGCCAGCAGCCCGGACAGGGGAAACACCACATATTTT; CDR3aa: CASSPDRGNTTYF; abundance: NA; d_gene: TRBD1; j_gene: TRBJ1-3; v_gene: TRBV7-3
CDR3nt: TGTGCCAGCAGCTTAGCCGAACTCGGACAGGGGGCTGGCTACACCTTC; CDR3aa: CASSLAELGQGAGYTF; abundance: NA; d_gene: TRBD1; j_gene: TRBJ1-2; v_gene: TRBV7-9
CDR3nt: TGTGCCAGCAGGCTAGCGGGAGTGAGGACCGGGGAGCTGTTTTTT; CDR3aa: CASRLAGVRTGELFF; abundance: NA; d_gene: TRBD2; j_gene: TRBJ2-2; v_gene: TRBV6-2/TRBV6-3
CDR3nt: TGTGCCAGCAGCGACGGGACCCATCAGCCCCAGCATTTT; CDR3aa: CASSDGTHQPQHF; abundance: NA; d_gene: NA; j_gene: TRBJ1-5; v_gene: TRBV6-1
CDR3nt: TGTGCCAGCAGTTTCGCAACCGGACAGGGAGGGGAGACCCAGTACTTC; CDR3aa: CASSFATGQGGETQYF; abundance: NA; d_gene: NA; j_gene: TRBJ2-5; v_gene: TRBV7-8
CDR3nt: TGCAGTGCTAGATCGCGGAATGAAGCTTTCTTT; CDR3aa: CSARSRNEAFF; abundance: NA; d_gene: NA; j_gene: TRBJ1-1; v_gene: TRBV20-1
CDR3nt: TGTGCCAGCTCACGAAGCCGACAGGACCACCTGTGGACCCAGTACTTC; CDR3aa: CASSRSRQDHLWTQYF; abundance: NA; d_gene: NA; j_gene: TRBJ2-5; v_gene: TRBV18
CDR3nt: TGTGCCAGCAGCTTATCGGGCAGGGGCGCATATGGCTACACCTTC; CDR3aa: CASSLSGRGAYGYTF; abundance: NA; d_gene: NA; j_gene: TRBJ1-2; v_gene: TRBV7-3
CDR3nt: TGCAGTGCACCGACTCAGGGAAGGGGCGAAAAACTGTTTTTT; CDR3aa: CSAPTQGRGEKLFF; abundance: NA; d_gene: NA; j_gene: TRBJ1-4; v_gene: TRBV20-1
CDR3nt: TGTGCCAGCGCCCAACTAGTGGCAGATACGCAGTATTTT; CDR3aa: CASAQLVADTQYF; abundance: few; d_gene: NA; j_gene: TRBJ2-3; v_gene: TRBV7-2
CDR3nt: TGCAGCGTTGAAGAACAGGGGCCCAGAAACTATGGCTACACCTTC; CDR3aa: CSVEEQGPRNYGYTF; abundance: NA; d_gene: TRBD1; j_gene: TRBJ1-2; v_gene: TRBV29-1
CDR3nt: TGTGCCAGCAGCTTAGGGCGGGAGGGAACAGATACGCAGTATTTT; CDR3aa: CASSLGREGTDTQYF; abundance: NA; d_gene: TRBD2; j_gene: TRBJ2-3; v_gene: TRBV7-2
CDR3nt: TGTGCCATCAGTGAGGCTAGCGGCAACCAAGAGACCCAGTACTTC; CDR3aa: CAISEASGNQETQYF; abundance: few; d_gene: TRBD2; j_gene: TRBJ2-5; v_gene: TRBV10-3
CDR3nt: TGTGCCAGCAGCCCCTCTATGGGGGACTCCTACGAGCAGTACTTC; CDR3aa: CASSPSMGDSYEQYF; abundance: NA; d_gene: NA; j_gene: TRBJ2-7; v_gene: TRBV7-9
CDR3nt: TGTGCCAGCAGTGAAGGGTCTAGCGGTAGCACAGATACGCAGTATTTT; CDR3aa: CASSEGSSGSTDTQYF; abundance: NA; d_gene: TRBD2; j_gene: TRBJ2-3; v_gene: TRBV6-4
CDR3nt: TGCGCCAGCTCTACAGGGGCTGGCTACACCTTC; CDR3aa: CASSTGAGYTF; abundance: few; d_gene: TRBD1; j_gene: TRBJ1-2; v_gene: TRBV4-3
CDR3nt: TGTGCCAGTAGTATTAAAAGGGACCCCCTCTATGGCTACACCTTC; CDR3aa: CASSIKRDPLYGYTF; abundance: NA; d_gene: NA; j_gene: TRBJ1-2; v_gene: TRBV19
CDR3nt: TGTGCCAGCAGCTTGGGGCAGGCTAATTCACCCCTCCACTTT; CDR3aa: CASSLGQANSPLHF; abundance: NA; d_gene: NA; j_gene: TRBJ1-6; v_gene: TRBV5-4
CDR3nt: TGTGCCAGCAGTAGCGGGAGGGACTATGGCTACACCTTC; CDR3aa: CASSSGRDYGYTF; abundance: large; d_gene: NA; j_gene: TRBJ1-2; v_gene: TRBV6-1
CDR3nt: TGTGCCAGCAGTTCTCTAGCGTCTAGCACAGATACGCAGTATTTT; CDR3aa: CASSSLASSTDTQYF; abundance: few; d_gene: NA; j_gene: TRBJ2-3; v_gene: TRBV6-4
CDR3nt: TGTGCCAGTACTAGGAGAGGGGATGACTATGGCTACACCTTC; CDR3aa: CASTRRGDDYGYTF; abundance: NA; d_gene: NA; j_gene: TRBJ1-2; v_gene: TRBV19
CDR3nt: TGCAGCGTTGATCCGGTCTCTGGAAACACCATATATTTT; CDR3aa: CSVDPVSGNTIYF; abundance: NA; d_gene: NA; j_gene: TRBJ1-3; v_gene: TRBV29-1
CDR3nt: TGCGCCAGCAGCTTTGGGGGGACTAGACTATCCTACGAGCAGTACTTC; CDR3aa: CASSFGGTRLSYEQYF; abundance: NA; d_gene: TRBD2; j_gene: TRBJ2-7; v_gene: TRBV5-1
CDR3nt: TGTGCCAGTAGTACCCTGAGGACTGAAGCTTTCTTT; CDR3aa: CASSTLRTEAFF; abundance: few; d_gene: NA; j_gene: TRBJ1-1; v_gene: TRBV19
CDR3nt: TGCAGTGCAAATGCACCAACGGGAGCGACAGATACGCAGTATTTT; CDR3aa: CSANAPTGATDTQYF; abundance: NA; d_gene: NA; j_gene: TRBJ2-3; v_gene: TRBV20-1
CDR3nt: TGTGCCAGCTCCCCAAGACAGGGTGGCACCGGGGAGCTGTTTTTT; CDR3aa: CASSPRQGGTGELFF; abundance: NA; d_gene: TRBD1; j_gene: TRBJ2-2; v_gene: TRBV18
CDR3nt: TGTGCCAGTAGTATAGATCGGAGCACAGATACGCAGTATTTT; CDR3aa: CASSIDRSTDTQYF; abundance: NA; d_gene: NA; j_gene: TRBJ2-3; v_gene: TRBV19
CDR3nt: TGTGCCAGCAGTGGCCGGGACAGGGGCTTTCAAGAGACCCAGTACTTC; CDR3aa: CASSGRDRGFQETQYF; abundance: few; d_gene: TRBD1; j_gene: TRBJ2-5; v_gene: TRBV6-1
CDR3nt: TGTGCCAGCAGTTACACCCCCGGCGGGGAGCTGTTTTTT; CDR3aa: CASSYTPGGELFF; abundance: few; d_gene: NA; j_gene: TRBJ2-2; v_gene: TRBV6-2/TRBV6-3
CDR3nt: TGTGCCAGCAACCTATTTGAGGCGGGCGCTTTCTTT; CDR3aa: CASNLFEAGAFF; abundance: NA; d_gene: NA; j_gene: TRBJ1-1; v_gene: TRBV11-2
CDR3nt: TGTGCCAGTAGTAGCTCCCTCCGAAGGGTCCAAGAGACCCAGTACTTC; CDR3aa: CASSSSLRRVQETQYF; abundance: NA; d_gene: NA; j_gene: TRBJ2-5; v_gene: TRBV19
CDR3nt: TGCGCCAGCAGCCAAGTTCCTGGACAGGGAAGCTTTGGGGCCAACGTCCTGACTTTC; CDR3aa: CASSQVPGQGSFGANVLTF; abundance: NA; d_gene: TRBD1; j_gene: TRBJ2-6; v_gene: TRBV4-3
CDR3nt: TGTGCCAGCAGCTTAGATGGGGTGAACATTCAGTACTTC; CDR3aa: CASSLDGVNIQYF; abundance: NA; d_gene: NA; j_gene: TRBJ2-4; v_gene: TRBV11-2
CDR3nt: TGCAGTGCAATCGGGACAAACCAAGAGACCCAGTACTTC; CDR3aa: CSAIGTNQETQYF; abundance: NA; d_gene: NA; j_gene: TRBJ2-5; v_gene: TRBV20-1
CDR3nt: TGTGCCAGCAGCTCCGAGGGCCCCGCGTCCTACAATGAGCAGTTCTTC; CDR3aa: CASSSEGPASYNEQFF; abundance: NA; d_gene: NA; j_gene: TRBJ2-1; v_gene: TRBV7-8
CDR3nt: TGCGCCAGCAGCTCCGAGGGGAACTATGGCTACACCTTC; CDR3aa: CASSSEGNYGYTF; abundance: few; d_gene: NA; j_gene: TRBJ1-2; v_gene: TRBV4-3
CDR3nt: TGTGCCAGCAGCTTAGCCTGGCTAGCGGGAGAGGAGACCCAGTACTTC; CDR3aa: CASSLAWLAGEETQYF; abundance: few; d_gene: TRBD2; j_gene: TRBJ2-5; v_gene: TRBV11-2
CDR3nt: TGTGCCAGCAGCTTAACAGGGGGCGGCTCGGGCGAGCAGTACTTC; CDR3aa: CASSLTGGGSGEQYF; abundance: NA; d_gene: TRBD1; j_gene: TRBJ2-7; v_gene: TRBV11-2
CDR3nt: TGTGCCAGCAGTTTGTCAGGGACCCTCCCCAGCGGGGAGCTGTTTTTT; CDR3aa: CASSLSGTLPSGELFF; abundance: NA; d_gene: NA; j_gene: TRBJ2-2; v_gene: TRBV12-3/TRBV12-4
CDR3nt: TGTGCCACCAGTGAGGAGGGGACCGGGACTAGCGGCCTGTACTTC; CDR3aa: CATSEEGTGTSGLYF; abundance: few; d_gene: TRBD2; j_gene: TRBJ2-7; v_gene: TRBV24-1
CDR3nt: TGTGCCAGCAGGTCGACCGGGCCCCAATACAATGAGCAGTTCTTC; CDR3aa: CASRSTGPQYNEQFF; abundance: few; d_gene: NA; j_gene: TRBJ2-1; v_gene: TRBV7-2
CDR3nt: TGTGCCAGCAGTCGCCCCATGAGCGGGGAAGAGACCCAGTACTTC; CDR3aa: CASSRPMSGEETQYF; abundance: few; d_gene: TRBD2; j_gene: TRBJ2-5; v_gene: TRBV7-2
CDR3nt: TGCGCCAGCAGCCGGAAGAAGGGGGGACACGAGCAGTACTTC; CDR3aa: CASSRKKGGHEQYF; abundance: medium-sized; d_gene: NA; j_gene: TRBJ2-7; v_gene: TRBV4-3
CDR3nt: TGTGCCAGTAGTTCGGACTACCAAGAGACCCAGTACTTC; CDR3aa: CASSSDYQETQYF; abundance: NA; d_gene: NA; j_gene: TRBJ2-5; v_gene: TRBV19
CDR3nt: TGTGCCACCAGTGATTATGGGACTAGCGGGAGCACAGATACGCAGTATTTT; CDR3aa: CATSDYGTSGSTDTQYF; abundance: few; d_gene: TRBD2; j_gene: TRBJ2-3; v_gene: TRBV24-1
CDR3nt: TGTGCCAGCAGCCAAGGGCACAACAGCTACGAGCAGTACTTC; CDR3aa: CASSQGHNSYEQYF; abundance: NA; d_gene: NA; j_gene: TRBJ2-7; v_gene: TRBV4-2
CDR3nt: TGTGCCAGCCGTGGTTGGCGGGATCAGCCCCAGCATTTT; CDR3aa: CASRGWRDQPQHF; abundance: NA; d_gene: NA; j_gene: TRBJ1-5; v_gene: TRBV12-3/TRBV12-4
CDR3nt: TGTGCCAGCAGTTACTCGAGCAGGGGGTACTCTGGGGCCAACGTCCTGACTTTC; CDR3aa: CASSYSSRGYSGANVLTF; abundance: NA; d_gene: TRBD1; j_gene: TRBJ2-6; v_gene: TRBV6-5
CDR3nt: TGCAGTGCTGAGGGGCATGGTGTGGGAAAGACCCAGTACTTC; CDR3aa: CSAEGHGVGKTQYF; abundance: few; d_gene: NA; j_gene: TRBJ2-5; v_gene: TRBV20-1
CDR3nt: TGTGCCAGCCGTCTGGGACTAGCGGGAGGGACGGAGACCCAGTACTTC; CDR3aa: CASRLGLAGGTETQYF; abundance: NA; d_gene: TRBD2; j_gene: TRBJ2-5; v_gene: TRBV7-2
CDR3nt: TGTGCCAGCAGCTTCGGACAGGGATTGGATACGCTGTATTTT; CDR3aa: CASSFGQGLDTLYF; abundance: NA; d_gene: TRBD1; j_gene: TRBJ2-3; v_gene: TRBV7-2
CDR3nt: TGTGCCAGCAGTTACTCGACAGGGAGGCTGAACACTGAAGCTTTCTTT; CDR3aa: CASSYSTGRLNTEAFF; abundance: NA; d_gene: TRBD1; j_gene: TRBJ1-1; v_gene: TRBV6-5